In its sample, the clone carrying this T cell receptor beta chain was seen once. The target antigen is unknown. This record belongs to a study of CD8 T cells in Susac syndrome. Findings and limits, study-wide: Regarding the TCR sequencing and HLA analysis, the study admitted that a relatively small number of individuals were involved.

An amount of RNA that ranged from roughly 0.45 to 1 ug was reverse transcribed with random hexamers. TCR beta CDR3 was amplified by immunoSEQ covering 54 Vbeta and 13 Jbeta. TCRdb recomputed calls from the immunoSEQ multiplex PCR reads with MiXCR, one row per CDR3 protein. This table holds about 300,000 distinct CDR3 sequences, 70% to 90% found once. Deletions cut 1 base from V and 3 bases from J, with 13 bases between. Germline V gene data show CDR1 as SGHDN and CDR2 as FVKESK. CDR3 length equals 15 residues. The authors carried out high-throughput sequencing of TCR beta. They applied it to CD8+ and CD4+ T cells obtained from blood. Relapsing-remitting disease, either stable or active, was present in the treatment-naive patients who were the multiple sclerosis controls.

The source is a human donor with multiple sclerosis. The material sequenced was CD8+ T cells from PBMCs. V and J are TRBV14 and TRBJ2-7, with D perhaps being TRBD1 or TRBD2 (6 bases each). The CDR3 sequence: CASSQGWGAFYEQYF. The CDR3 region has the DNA TGTGCCAGCAGCCAAGGGTGGGGGGCCTTCTACGAGCAGTACTTC. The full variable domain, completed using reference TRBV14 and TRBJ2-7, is EAGVTQFPSHSVIEKGQTVTLRCDPISGHDNLYWYRRVMGKEIKFLLHFVKESKQDESGMPNNRFLAERTGGTYSTLKVQPAELEDSGVYFCASSQGWGAFYEQYFGPGTRLTVT.